This record concerns one T cell receptor beta chain sequence. What it recognizes is unknown. The data were taken from a study of T-cell reconstitution after alpha-beta-depleted transplantation in children. Study-wide points: Some patients owed their high day-60 TCRbeta diversity to surviving recipient T cells and thymic progenitors. Newly generated T cells supplied most T-cell counts and diversity one year post-transplant.

This CDR3 has 15 amino acids. Trimming left V 0 bases short and J 0 bases short, with 10 bases between. Germline V CDR1 and CDR2: SGHRS, YFSETQ. Researchers prepared the TCRbeta library using unique molecular identifiers, the study reports. MiXCR, applied by TCRdb to the PCR reads, yields one record per CDR3 protein. Of almost 600,000 distinct CDR3 sequences in the sample, 27% are singletons; the top ten hold 36%. The specimen was PBMCs, collected before TCRalphabeta/CD19-depleted stem cell transplant. The TCR sequence derives from a boy less than two years old with Wiskott-Aldrich syndrome, due to receive a stem cell transplant. This chain uses TRBV5-1 with TRBJ2-7, with D uncertain. In DNA form, the CDR3 reads TGCGCCAGCAGCTTGGGGCACCTCAGCTCCTACGAGCAGTACTTC. As protein: CASSLGHLSSYEQYF.